This T cell receptor (beta chain) is drawn from a study of T-cell reconstitution after alpha-beta-depleted transplantation in children. Only a few counts were recorded for this clonotype. Between the trimmed V and J ends, which lost 3 bases and 1 base, there was a span of 10 bases. CDR3 length equals 15 residues. Per the germline V gene, CDR1 is SGHTA and CDR2 is FQGNSA. Unique molecular identifiers were used in preparing the TCRbeta library. TCRdb fed the PCR reads into MiXCR, producing one record per CDR3 protein. The sample carries hundreds of thousands of distinct CDR3 sequences, 16% recorded once.

The sequencing used PBMCs from the stem cell graft donor, collected from the stem cell graft. This TCR was sampled from a human donor who donated a stem cell graft to a child with acute myeloid leukemia. V is TRBV7-2 and J is TRBJ1-5, with a possible D match to TRBD1 (6 bases). The CDR3 bases are TGTGCCAGCAGCTTCGATGGACAGAGCAATCAGCCCCAGCATTTT. This encodes CASSFDGQSNQPQHF.